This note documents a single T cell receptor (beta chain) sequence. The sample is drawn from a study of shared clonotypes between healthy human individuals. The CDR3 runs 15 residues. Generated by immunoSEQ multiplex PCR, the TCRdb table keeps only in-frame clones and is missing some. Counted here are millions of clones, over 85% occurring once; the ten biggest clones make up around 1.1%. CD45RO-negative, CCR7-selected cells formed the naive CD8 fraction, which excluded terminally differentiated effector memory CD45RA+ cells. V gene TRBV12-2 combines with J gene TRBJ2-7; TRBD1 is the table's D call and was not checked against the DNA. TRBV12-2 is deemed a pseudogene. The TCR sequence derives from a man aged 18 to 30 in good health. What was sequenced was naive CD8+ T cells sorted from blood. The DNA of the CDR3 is TGTGCAAGTCGCTTAGCGCACAGGGATAGCCACGAGCAGTACTTC. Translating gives CASRLAHRDSHEQYF.